This T cell receptor beta chain is drawn from a study of T cell changes during pregnancy in multiple sclerosis (dated by TCRdb to 2018 to 2020). The study in broad terms: The study examined how the T cell repertoire changed over the course of pregnancy in women with multiple sclerosis.

According to the germline V gene, CDR1 reads SGHTA and CDR2 reads FQGNSA. Reading from cysteine to phenylalanine, the CDR3 counts 15 amino acids. The kept DNA is CDR3 alone, 45 bases in frame from the first base. The V and J ends are trimmed by 4 bases and 9 bases, leaving 19 bases between them. To note about this clone: No antigen is known for it. Per-base quality was not reported, and no clone a single base away is much larger than it.

Library method: the immunoSEQ multiplex PCR assay. TCRdb re-hosts the immuneACCESS table, in-frame sequences only. Its copies lack some clones; in the studies checked, an unresolved V gene accounts for under half of them, and the cause for the rest is not known. The sample yields about 40,000 clones; more than 75% were counted once. 1.4% of the sample rests with the top ten. The sequenced sample was PBMCs (not recorded whether the cells were cultured). This receptor was identified in a female donor with multiple sclerosis, enrolled in a pregnancy study. The sequence joins TRBV7-2 to TRBJ2-4; TRBD2 is a possible D gene, resting on 6 matching bases. The nucleotide sequence reads as follows: TGTGCCAGCAGCTCATTTGGAGGAGGGTTGGGCATTCAGTACTTC. The encoded protein is CASSSFGGGLGIQYF.